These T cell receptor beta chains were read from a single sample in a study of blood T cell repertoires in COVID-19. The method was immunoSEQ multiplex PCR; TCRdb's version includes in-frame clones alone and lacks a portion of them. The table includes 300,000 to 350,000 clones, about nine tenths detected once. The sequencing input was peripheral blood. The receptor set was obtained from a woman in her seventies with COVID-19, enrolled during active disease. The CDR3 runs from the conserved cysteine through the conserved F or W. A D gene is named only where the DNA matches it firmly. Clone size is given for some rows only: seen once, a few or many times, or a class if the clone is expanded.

TGTGCCAGCTCAACCTCCGGGGGGGCCGAGACCCAGTACTTC	CASSTSGGAETQYF	few	TRBD2	TRBJ2-5	TRBV18
TGTGCCTGGAGTCCACTCTACAGGGGCCAAGAGACCCAGTACTTC	CAWSPLYRGQETQYF	-	TRBD1	TRBJ2-5	TRBV30
TGTGCCAGCGGGTTTCAGGGAGGGAGCTACGAGCAGTACTTC	CASGFQGGSYEQYF	-	TRBD2	TRBJ2-7	TRBV28
TGTGCCAGCAGTTACCCCGGACAGGGGGGAACTGAAGCTTTCTTT	CASSYPGQGGTEAFF	-	TRBD1	TRBJ1-1	TRBV6-5
TGTGCCAGTAGTCTCGAGGGGGTTGGGGCTTTCTTT	CASSLEGVGAFF	-	-	TRBJ1-1	TRBV19
TGCGCCAGCAGCCAAGAAAGTTTGGACGCGGGAGGAAACACCATATATTTT	CASSQESLDAGGNTIYF	few	-	TRBJ1-3	TRBV4-1
TGTGCCAGCAGCCCTGGACAGGGCCATGGCTACACCTTC	CASSPGQGHGYTF	once	TRBD1	TRBJ1-2	TRBV7-2
TGTGCCAGCAGTTTAGTAGGGGCGGATGAGACCCAGTACTTC	CASSLVGADETQYF	few	-	TRBJ2-5	TRBV27
TGTGCCAGCAGTGCAAACCCAGGGGGTATGGGCACTGAAGCTTTCTTT	CASSANPGGMGTEAFF	once	TRBD1	TRBJ1-1	TRBV6-1
TGTGCCAGCAGGCAGGGACTGAAAAACACAGATACGCAGTATTTT	CASRQGLKNTDTQYF	-	-	TRBJ2-3	TRBV6-5
TGTGCCAGCAGCCTTGGAGAGGACTACAATGAGCAGTTCTTC	CASSLGEDYNEQFF	-	-	TRBJ2-1	TRBV6-5
TGCGCCAGCAGCGTCACCGGGACAGGGATCGGCAACGAGCAGTACTTC	CASSVTGTGIGNEQYF	-	TRBD1	TRBJ2-7	TRBV5-1
TGTGCCAGCAGCTCGTCGACCCAGGGTCCGAACACCGGGGAGCTGTTTTTT	CASSSSTQGPNTGELFF	-	-	TRBJ2-2	TRBV21-1
TGTGCCAGCAGCTCCTCCGGGACTTACAATGAGCAGTTCTTC	CASSSSGTYNEQFF	-	-	TRBJ2-1	TRBV7-3
TGTGCCAGTAACTTCGTTGGGAGTAGCAATCAGCCCCAGCATTTT	CASNFVGSSNQPQHF	-	-	TRBJ1-5	TRBV19
TGCGCCAGCAGTCAAACCCGGGACTGGGAGGCCGATCAGCCCCAGCATTTT	CASSQTRDWEADQPQHF	-	-	TRBJ1-5	TRBV23-1
TGTGCCAGCAGCCAAGAGGGGAGGGTTGGAAACACCATATATTTT	CASSQEGRVGNTIYF	-	-	TRBJ1-3	TRBV3-1/TRBV3-2
TGTGCCAGCAGCCCCGACTACAGTACCCGAGACGGCTACACCTTC	CASSPDYSTRDGYTF	once	-	TRBJ1-2	TRBV7-2
TGTGCCACCAGTGACCCCGACAGTTACGAGCAGTACTTC	CATSDPDSYEQYF	once	-	TRBJ2-7	TRBV24-1
TGTGCCAGTAGTAACCGCCACCTGGACAGGGTGAACACCGGGGAGCTGTTTTTT	CASSNRHLDRVNTGELFF	-	TRBD1	TRBJ2-2	TRBV19
TGCGCCAGCAGCCAACTCCTGGCCTCCAACAGGAACTATGGCTACACCTTC	CASSQLLASNRNYGYTF	-	-	TRBJ1-2	TRBV4-1
TGCGCCAGCAGTGAGCCTGGGGGGGGTAACACTGAAGCTTTCTTT	CASSEPGGGNTEAFF	-	-	TRBJ1-1	TRBV10-2